This entry lists 32 T cell receptor beta chains sequenced from one sample in a study of CD8 T cells in Susac syndrome. cDNA came from about 0.5 to 1 ug RNA primed by random hexamers. MiXCR, run by TCRdb on the immunoSEQ multiplex PCR reads, gives a single entry per CDR3 protein. The sample has some 120,000 distinct CDR3 sequences, 90% to 95% seen once. The sequencing input was CD4+ T cells from PBMCs. These receptor sequences come from a human donor in good health.

The CDR3 bases are TGTGCCTCGACAGGGTGGGGAGAGACCCAGTACTTC. It is translated as CASTGWGETQYF. The chain combines TRBV9 with TRBJ2-5; 7 bases map to TRBD1. The germline V gene has CDR1 SGDLS and CDR2 YYNGEE. The CDR3 totals 12 residues. V trimming: 10 bases; J trimming: 4 bases; junction bases outside the gene matches: 7.

The chain employs TRBV29-1 and TRBJ2-7, with TRBD1 matching over 9 bases. J was trimmed by 3 bases and V by 5 bases; bases with no gene match: 5. The CDR3 extends over 13 amino acids. The germline V gene has CDR1 SQVTM and CDR2 ANQGSEA. The DNA of the CDR3 is TGCAGCGTTACCGGACAGGGGATCTACGAGCAGTACTTC. It codes for CSVTGQGIYEQYF.

This clonotype was picked up one time. The chain recombines TRBV7-2 with TRBJ1-2, with D unresolved. Germline loops: CDR1 SGHTA, CDR2 FQGNSA. V lost 5 bases and J lost 8, with 15 bases in between. The CDR3 contains 13 residues. The CDR3 here is CASSLDSLGGYTF. CDR3 nucleotides: TGTGCCAGCAGCCTGGACTCCTTAGGGGGCTACACCTTC.

This chain connects TRBV2 to TRBJ2-3; 9 bases align to TRBD2. V shed 10 bases, J shed 2 bases, and the junction held 7 bases outside the gene matches. The germline V gene has CDR1 SNHLY and CDR2 FYNNEI. This CDR3 is 14 amino acids long. CDR3 in amino acids: CATSRLAVTDTQYF. CDR3 coding DNA: TGTGCCACCAGCCGACTAGCGGTCACAGATACGCAGTATTTT.

The rearrangement links TRBV28 to TRBJ1-1; D is unclear. V lost 10 bases, J lost 0 bases, and 12 bases lay in between. This CDR3 has 13 amino acids. From germline, CDR1 is MDHEN and CDR2 SYDVKM. The CDR3 loop reads CATSIGVNTEAFF. CDR3 bases: TGTGCCACCTCGATCGGGGTGAACACTGAAGCTTTCTTT.

This clonotype was recorded a few times. This chain joins TRBV19 and TRBJ2-7; TRBD1 might be the D (7 bases). The CDR3 is made up of 14 amino acids. The germline V gene has CDR1 LNHDA and CDR2 SQIVND (reference sequence). V lost 5 bases and J 4 bases, leaving 15 bases between the germline ends. The CDR3 DNA reads as TGTGCCAGTAGTCGTGGCGGGGACAGTTACGAGCAGTACTTC. Amino acids: CASSRGGDSYEQYF. Full variable domain (missing parts from reference TRBV19 and TRBJ2-7): DGGITQSPKYLFRKEGQNVTLSCEQNLNHDAMYWYRQDPGQGLRLIYYSQIVNDFQKGDIAEGYSVSREKKESFPLTVTSAQKNPTAFYLCASSRGGDSYEQYFGPGTRLTVT.

The chain joins TRBV6-1 to TRBJ1-1; 7 bases match TRBD1. There are 15 residues in the CDR3. Germline V gene sequence: CDR1 MNHNS, CDR2 SASEGT. V shed 4 bases and J 5 bases; nucleotides not matched to a gene: 10. CDR3: CASSGFHRGGTEAFF. CDR3 coding DNA: TGTGCCAGCAGTGGATTTCACAGGGGTGGAACTGAAGCTTTCTTT.

The chain is built from TRBV29-1 and TRBJ2-5; possibly TRBD1 for D (7 bases). The CDR3 extends over 14 amino acids. Germline values: CDR1 SQVTM, CDR2 ANQGSEA. Trimming took off 0 bases at V and 5 bases at J, with 13 bases between the two ends. The CDR3 DNA follows: TGCAGCGTTGAAGATTTGACAGGGAGGGAGACCCAGTACTTC. This gives the protein CSVEDLTGRETQYF.

The chain is built from TRBV29-1 and TRBJ1-4, with D maybe TRBD1 (5 bases). Trimming took 7 bases from V and 5 from J, leaving 11 bases between them. The length of the CDR3 is 12 residues. From germline, CDR1 is SQVTM and CDR2 ANQGSEA. CDR3 loop: CSGTGENEKLFF. CDR3 in DNA: TGCAGCGGTACAGGAGAGAATGAAAAACTGTTTTTT.

The chain joins TRBV5-6 to TRBJ2-4; perhaps TRBD1 as D (6 bases). This CDR3 has 14 residues. V was cut by 1 base and J by 2 bases, with 7 bases left in between. The germline V gene encodes CDR1 SGHDT and CDR2 YYEEEE. The chain's CDR3 is CASSLRGSKNIQYF. Written as DNA, the CDR3 is TGTGCCAGCAGCTTGAGGGGGTCCAAAAACATTCAGTACTTC.

The V gene is TRBV28, the J gene TRBJ1-2; perhaps TRBD1 as D (6 bases). Germline V gene data show CDR1 as MDHEN and CDR2 as SYDVKM. V lost 3 bases and J 8 bases, leaving 22 bases between the germline ends. CDR3 size: 16 residues. The DNA of the CDR3 is TGTGCCAGCAGTTTGCATAGCCCGCTCCGGGGGGCGGGCTACACCTTC. Protein product: CASSLHSPLRGAGYTF.

The chain links TRBV7-9 to TRBJ2-1; D is possibly TRBD1 or TRBD2 (5 bases each). Trimming cost V 4 bases and J 1 base, with 14 bases left between them. Germline values: CDR1 SEHNR, CDR2 FQNEAQ (reference sequence). The CDR3 contains 16 residues. The CDR3 DNA is TGTGCCAGCAGCTCCCCCGGGACGATATCCTACAATGAGCAGTTCTTC. Translation gives CASSSPGTISYNEQFF.

This chain joins TRBV19 and TRBJ2-2; D gene ambiguous. This CDR3 contains 14 residues. Germline lookup yields CDR1 LNHDA and CDR2 SQIVND (reference sequence). V lost 7 bases and J 1 base, leaving 10 bases between the germline ends. The DNA for the CDR3 is TGTGCCAGTATGACCAGGATGAACACCGGGGAGCTGTTTTTT. Amino acid sequence: CASMTRMNTGELFF.

The V gene is TRBV14, the J gene TRBJ2-7; 12 nucleotides match TRBD1. V gave up 2 bases and J gave up 6 bases; unmatched junction bases: 5. Germline CDR1 is SGHDN and CDR2 is FVKESK. The CDR3 is 15 residues long. The CDR3 sequence: CASSQYGTGGREQYF. DNA for the CDR3: TGTGCCAGCAGCCAATATGGGACAGGGGGCCGCGAGCAGTACTTC.

CDR3 in amino acids: CASSYRWTDTQYF. For the CDR3, the DNA is TGTGCCAGCAGTTACCGGTGGACAGATACGCAGTATTTT. V and J are TRBV6-5 and TRBJ2-3; D gene ambiguous. V was pared by 2 bases and J by 3 bases, with 6 bases between. The germline V gene has CDR1 MNHEY and CDR2 SVGAGI. This CDR3 spans 13 amino acids.

The chain is built from TRBV29-1 and TRBJ1-5; TRBD1 is a possible D gene (5 bases). Germline loops: CDR1 SQVTM, CDR2 ANQGSEA. Trimming took off 7 bases at V and 10 bases at J, with 20 bases between the two ends. The length of the CDR3 is 13 residues. The chain's CDR3 is CSAGLGGSDPQHF. The CDR3 bases are TGCAGCGCTGGGCTGGGGGGTTCCGATCCCCAGCATTTT.

The rearrangement joins TRBV5-6 to TRBJ2-4; 11 nucleotides agree with TRBD2. The J segment lost 7 bases and the V segment lost 4 bases, leaving 13 bases of the junction unmatched. In germline, CDR1 is SGHDT, CDR2 YYEEEE. CDR3 length: 17 residues. CDR3 residues: CASSGRRLAGLENIQYF. The CDR3 DNA is TGTGCCAGCAGCGGGAGAAGACTAGCGGGGCTTGAGAACATTCAGTACTTC.

The rearrangement links TRBV3-1 to TRBJ1-1, with D hard to call. The CDR3 runs to 14 residues. CDR1 LGHDT and CDR2 YNNKEL come from the germline V gene (reference sequence). The V end lost 4 bases, the J end lost 0 bases, and 9 bases lay between the germline ends. The CDR3 reads CASSRSTVNTEAFF. CDR3 nucleotide sequence: TGTGCCAGCAGCCGATCTACCGTGAACACTGAAGCTTTCTTT.

V gene TRBV29-1 combines with J gene TRBJ1-1, with 9 positions matching TRBD1. Germline trimming cut 7 bases from V and 1 base from J; bases unmatched to any gene: 4. CDR1 is SQVTM, CDR2 ANQGSEA, per germline. The CDR3 length is 13 residues. Here the CDR3 reads CSARDRANTEAFF. In DNA, the CDR3 is TGCAGCGCCCGGGACAGGGCGAACACTGAAGCTTTCTTT.

The V call is TRBV6-5, the J call TRBJ2-7; D perhaps matches TRBD2 (5 bases). CDR3 length: 14 amino acids. Germline values: CDR1 MNHEY, CDR2 SVGAGI. The V end lost 6 bases, the J end lost 0 bases, and 12 bases lay between the germline ends. DNA of the CDR3: TGTGCCAGCAGGAGGGAGAGGCGCTCCTACGAGCAGTACTTC. It is translated as CASRRERRSYEQYF.

V usage is TRBV7-2 and J usage is TRBJ2-1; 8 bases align to TRBD2. V lost 0 bases to trimming and J lost 6 bases; unmatched junction nucleotides: 10. The germline V gene has CDR1 SGHTA and CDR2 FQGNSA. The CDR3 spans 17 residues. CDR3 nucleotides: TGTGCCAGCAGCTTAGCGACGGGAGGGCCAGTTAGCAATGAGCAGTTCTTC. Translation gives CASSLATGGPVSNEQFF.

This chain connects TRBV29-1 to TRBJ1-1, with D maybe TRBD1 (6 bases). The length of the CDR3 is 12 residues. Germline CDR1 is SQVTM and CDR2 is ANQGSEA. With 4 bases removed from V and 1 base from J, the gap between germline ends came to 7 bases. The CDR3 bases are TGCAGCGTTGGACAGGCGAACACTGAAGCTTTCTTT. It translates to CSVGQANTEAFF.

The V and J genes are TRBV10-3 and TRBJ2-7, with TRBD2 matching over 14 bases. The CDR3 has 16 amino acids. Trimming cost V 3 bases and J 4 bases; bases outside gene matches: 5. The germline V gene has CDR1 ENHRY and CDR2 SYGVKD. As DNA, the CDR3 is TGTGCCATCAGTGACAGACTAGCGGGAGGGATTTACGAGCAGTACTTC. Its translation: CAISDRLAGGIYEQYF.

This chain joins TRBV19 and TRBJ1-2, with a possible D match to TRBD1 (5 bases). The CDR3 contains 13 residues. V gave up 3 bases and J gave up 5 bases, with 10 bases separating them. From germline, CDR1 is LNHDA and CDR2 SQIVND (reference sequence). CDR3 in amino acids: CASSILTGYGYTF. In DNA, the CDR3 is TGTGCCAGTAGTATCCTCACAGGATATGGCTACACCTTC. The full variable domain, its missing parts supplied by reference TRBV19 and TRBJ1-2, is DGGITQSPKYLFRKEGQNVTLSCEQNLNHDAMYWYRQDPGQGLRLIYYSQIVNDFQKGDIAEGYSVSREKKESFPLTVTSAQKNPTAFYLCASSILTGYGYTFGSGTRLTVV.

This chain uses TRBV3-1 with TRBJ1-5; D perhaps matches TRBD1 (6 bases). This CDR3 is built from 15 residues. Trimming left V 1 base short and J 4 bases short, with 11 bases between. Germline V gene sequence: CDR1 LGHDT, CDR2 YNNKEL (reference sequence). CDR3 in DNA: TGTGCCAGCAGCCAAGTTGGAGGGGGGAATCAGCCCCAGCATTTT. Residues: CASSQVGGGNQPQHF.

This chain joins TRBV9 and TRBJ2-6, with D unclear. The germline gives CDR1 SGDLS, CDR2 YYNGEE. The CDR3 sequence is 14 residues long. V was trimmed by 0 bases and J by 4 bases, leaving 5 bases between them. CDR3 sequence reads: CASSVEKGANVLTF. DNA for the CDR3: TGTGCCAGCAGCGTAGAGAAAGGGGCCAACGTCCTGACTTTC.

The chain joins TRBV5-4 to TRBJ2-2, with 8 bases identical to TRBD1. The germline V gene encodes CDR1 SGHNT and CDR2 YYREEE (reference sequence). Trimming at V came to 0 bases and at J to 4 bases, leaving 2 bases not matched to a gene. CDR3 length equals 15 residues. The CDR3 sequence is CASSLARGPTGELFF. In DNA, the CDR3 is TGTGCCAGCAGCTTGGCCAGGGGGCCCACCGGGGAGCTGTTTTTT.

V usage is TRBV7-7 and J usage is TRBJ2-3; no reliable D call. The CDR3 has 13 amino acids. The V gene's germline CDR1 is SSHAT and CDR2 FNYEAQ (reference sequence). The V and J ends lost 0 bases and 6 bases respectively, with 7 bases between them. CDR3: CASSLAEADTQYF. The CDR3 nucleotides are TGTGCCAGCAGCTTAGCCGAAGCGGATACGCAGTATTTT.

This chain uses TRBV24-1 with TRBJ2-1, with a possible D match to TRBD1 (6 bases). This CDR3 spans 14 amino acids. V dropped 7 bases and J dropped 3 bases, with 12 bases sitting between them. The germline V gene has CDR1 KGHDR and CDR2 SFDVKD. CDR3 protein: CATSPGQLYNEQFF. Written as DNA, the CDR3 is TGTGCCACCAGCCCCGGACAGCTCTACAATGAGCAGTTCTTC.

The gene calls are TRBV28 and TRBJ1-2; 11 positions agree with TRBD1. Germline CDR1 and CDR2: MDHEN and SYDVKM. Trimming took 7 bases from V and 4 from J; bases not matched to a gene: 5. The CDR3 runs 14 residues. This CDR3 is CASIHGQGAYGYTF. Here the CDR3 DNA reads TGTGCCAGCATCCATGGACAGGGGGCCTATGGCTACACCTTC.

This clonotype was seen once. This chain joins TRBV18 and TRBJ1-5, with TRBD1 matching over 10 bases. Germline CDR1 is KGHSH and CDR2 is LQKENI. This CDR3 is built from 14 residues. V was pared by 4 bases and J by 7 bases, with 4 bases of the junction left unmatched. CDR3 nucleotides: TGTGCCAGCTCACGACAGGGGGCCCGGCAGCCCCAGCATTTT. As protein: CASSRQGARQPQHF.

Here the CDR3 DNA reads TGCGCCAGCAGCTTGGGAGGACAGGAAGAGACCCAGTACTTC. Its protein product is CASSLGGQEETQYF. This chain links TRBV5-1 with TRBJ2-5, with 7 bases that match TRBD1. Germline loops: CDR1 SGHRS, CDR2 YFSETQ. The CDR3 loop spans 14 amino acids. Germline trimming cut 0 bases from V and 3 bases from J; bases unmatched to any gene: 2. The variable domain in full, completed from reference TRBV5-1 and TRBJ2-5, reads KAGVTQTPRYLIKTRGQQVTLSCSPISGHRSVSWYQQTPGQGLQFLFEYFSETQRNKGNFPGRFSGRQFSNSRSEMNVSTLELGDSALYLCASSLGGQEETQYFGPGTRLLVL.